This T cell receptor (beta chain) was captured by sequencing in a study of T cell responses to AZD1222 COVID-19 vaccine. Using immunoSEQ multiplex PCR, the repertoire was profiled, and TCRdb retains in-frame clones only, with some absent. The table has some 190,000 clones, approximately 90% seen once. With 1 base removed from V and 4 bases from J, the gap between germline ends came to 8 bases. The CDR3 totals 14 residues. Germline V lookup: CDR1 SGHNT, CDR2 YENEEA. Recipients boosted at about 4 weeks or about 12 weeks are pooled. The specimen was peripheral blood, collected 28 days after the second AZD1222 dose. V usage is TRBV11-3 and J usage is TRBJ1-5; no reliable D call. The TCR comes from an adult who received the AZD1222 COVID-19 vaccine. CDR3 sequence: CASSLGKVNQPQHF. For the CDR3, the DNA is TGTGCCAGCAGCTTAGGTAAGGTTAATCAGCCCCAGCATTTT.